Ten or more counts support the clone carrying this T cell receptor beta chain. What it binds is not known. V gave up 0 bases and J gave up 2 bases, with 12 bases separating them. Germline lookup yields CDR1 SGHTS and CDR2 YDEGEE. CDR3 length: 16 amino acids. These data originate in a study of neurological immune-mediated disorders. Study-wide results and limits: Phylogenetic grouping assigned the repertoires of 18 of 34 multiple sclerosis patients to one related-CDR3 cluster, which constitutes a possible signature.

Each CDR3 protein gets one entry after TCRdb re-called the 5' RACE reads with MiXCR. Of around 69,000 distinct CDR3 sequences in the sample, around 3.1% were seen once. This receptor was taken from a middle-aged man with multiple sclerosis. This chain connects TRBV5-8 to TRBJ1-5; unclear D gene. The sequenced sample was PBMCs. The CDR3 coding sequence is TGTGCCAGCAGCTTGGCCCAAGGCGCGGGCAATCAGCCCCAGCATTTT. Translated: CASSLAQGAGNQPQHF.